The 18 T cell receptor beta chains below were found in one sample sequenced in a study of cytomegalovirus exposure and HLA in healthy donors. The PCR used 60 Vbeta and 13 Jbeta primers. TCRdb's table, derived via immunoSEQ multiplex PCR, lists solely in-frame clones and lacks some. The data show some 200,000 clones, with over 60% seen just once and around 1.8% held by the top ten. Sequencing was done on a sample of PBMCs. These receptors were taken from a man in his late teens or twenties in good health and CMV-seronegative.

The sample holds one count of this clone. This chain uses TRBV5-1 with TRBJ1-2; D is uncertain. V shed 4 bases and J shed 9 bases, with 16 bases lying between them. This CDR3 has 13 residues. The germline V gene encodes CDR1 SGHRS and CDR2 YFSETQ. The CDR3 DNA follows: TGCGCCAGCAGCCCAAACCTAGACCTTAGCTACACCTTC. It specifies CASSPNLDLSYTF.

The chain uses TRBV7-3 and TRBJ2-2; D perhaps matches TRBD1 (6 bases). Germline values: CDR1 SGHTA, CDR2 FQGTGA. V was clipped by 4 bases and J by 5 bases, with 14 bases between them. The CDR3 contains 15 residues. Here the CDR3 DNA reads TGTGCCAGCAGCTCTAGGACAGAGGGGACCGGGGAGCTGTTTTTT. Translating gives CASSSRTEGTGELFF.

The V call is TRBV19, the J call TRBJ2-7; 7 bases line up with TRBD2. The CDR3 covers 15 residues. From germline, CDR1 is LNHDA and CDR2 SQIVND (reference sequence). V lost 4 bases to trimming and J lost 1 base; unmatched junction nucleotides: 7. The CDR3 DNA reads as TGTGCCAGTAGTACAAGCGGGGAAGCGTCCTACGAGCAGTACTTC. It yields the protein CASSTSGEASYEQYF.

Points on this clone: One end of the junction varies from germline; a read error may be responsible. The chain recombines TRBV5-6 with TRBJ2-2; 9 bases agree with TRBD1. CDR1 is SGHDT, CDR2 YYEEEE, per germline. CDR3 length: 15 residues. The CDR3 sequence: CTSSFGTGHTGELFF. The DNA for the CDR3 is TGTACCAGCAGCTTCGGGACAGGGCACACCGGGGAGCTGTTTTTT. The full variable domain, its missing parts supplied by reference TRBV5-6 and TRBJ2-2, is DAGVTQSPTHLIKTRGQQVTLRCSPKSGHDTVSWYQQALGQGPQFIFQYYEEEERQRGNFPDRFSGHQFPNYSSELNVNALLLGDSALYLCTSSFGTGHTGELFFGEGSRLTVL.

The chain is built from TRBV6-6 and TRBJ2-7, with a tentative D call TRBD2 (6 bases). Germline V lookup: CDR1 MNHNY, CDR2 SVGAGI (reference sequence). The CDR3 totals 16 residues. V was pared by 0 bases and J by 5 bases, with 17 bases between. Here the CDR3 reads CASSYSSSGEGDEQYF. The CDR3 DNA reads TGTGCCAGCAGTTACTCGAGCTCGGGGGAAGGGGACGAGCAGTACTTC.

This clone came up a few times. J is TRBJ1-1 and V is TRBV19, with 7 bases lining up with TRBD1. Per germline, CDR1 LNHDA and CDR2 SQIVND (reference sequence). V shed 5 bases and J 3 bases; nucleotides not matched to a gene: 9. The CDR3 is made up of 15 amino acids. DNA for the CDR3: TGTGCCAGTAGTTGGGGACAGCTCTATCACACTGAAGCTTTCTTT. Its translation is CASSWGQLYHTEAFF. Looking up the rest from reference TRBV19 and TRBJ1-1 gives the full variable domain: DGGITQSPKYLFRKEGQNVTLSCEQNLNHDAMYWYRQDPGQGLRLIYYSQIVNDFQKGDIAEGYSVSREKKESFPLTVTSAQKNPTAFYLCASSWGQLYHTEAFFGQGTRLTVV.

J is TRBJ2-2 and V is TRBV27; TRBD1 agrees at 9 bases. This CDR3 contains 16 residues. CDR1 and CDR2 (germline): MNHEY, SMNVEV (reference sequence). V shed 6 bases and J 4 bases; nucleotides not matched to a gene: 9. The CDR3 DNA reads TGTGCCAGCAGATTTACTGGGACAGGGCTCACCGGGGAGCTGTTTTTT. Translating gives CASRFTGTGLTGELFF.

The rearrangement uses TRBV5-1 and TRBJ2-7; D is uncertain. CDR1 is SGHRS, CDR2 YFSETQ, per germline. This CDR3 has 15 residues. Trimming left V 0 bases short and J 3 bases short, with 13 bases between. For the CDR3, the DNA is TGCGCCAGCAGCTTGGAACACAATCCAGGCTACGAGCAGTACTTC. Its protein is CASSLEHNPGYEQYF.

CDR3 loop: CASSLGGEKLFF. The CDR3 DNA reads as TGTGCCAGCAGCCTTGGGGGCGAAAAACTGTTTTTT. The chain links TRBV5-5 to TRBJ1-4; tentatively, D is TRBD1 (6 bases). The V gene's germline CDR1 is SGHKS and CDR2 YYEKEE (reference sequence). Trimming took off 4 bases at V and 8 bases at J, with 9 bases between the two ends. This CDR3 has 12 residues.

This clone has a handful of counts. The CDR3 DNA follows: TGTGCCAGCAGCGGCGGACTAGCGGGAGGGGGCGAGACCCAGTACTTC. It specifies CASSGGLAGGGETQYF. The gene calls are TRBV5-6 and TRBJ2-5, with TRBD2 identical over 15 bases. The CDR3 has 16 residues. Germline CDR1 reads SGHDT; CDR2 reads YYEEEE. With 4 bases clipped from V and 5 bases from J, the junction kept 6 bases outside the gene matches.

This clone was counted a few times. V and J are TRBV11-2 and TRBJ2-1; D may be TRBD1 (6 bases). Germline CDR1 is SGHAT and CDR2 is FQNNGV. The V end was cut by 0 bases, the J end by 1 base, with 10 bases between. The CDR3 runs to 16 residues. This CDR3 reads CASSLDPGVSYNEQFF. The CDR3 nucleotides read TGTGCCAGCAGCTTAGACCCAGGGGTTTCCTACAATGAGCAGTTCTTC.

This chain connects TRBV9 to TRBJ1-6; tentative D call: TRBD1 (5 bases). Germline values: CDR1 SGDLS, CDR2 YYNGEE. The CDR3 is 15 residues long. The ends were cut back, 5 bases at V and 6 bases at J, with 15 bases in the middle. The CDR3 sequence is CASSNRGTANSPLHF. The DNA of the CDR3 is TGTGCCAGCAGTAACAGAGGGACTGCTAATTCACCCCTCCACTTT.

The chain combines TRBV30 with TRBJ2-4; D gene uncertain. From germline, CDR1 is GTSNPN and CDR2 SVGIG (reference sequence). Trimming took 4 bases from V and 0 from J, leaving 13 bases between them. This CDR3 contains 15 residues. CDR3 amino acids: CAWTATRLAKNIQYF. In nucleotides, the CDR3 is TGTGCCTGGACAGCCACTCGACTAGCCAAAAACATTCAGTACTTC.

The gene calls are TRBV5-4 and TRBJ2-7, with 11 bases that match TRBD1. The CDR3 spans 15 residues. The trim removed 4 bases at V and 7 bases at J, leaving 10 bases unmatched. In germline, CDR1 is SGHNT, CDR2 YYREEE (reference sequence). Written as DNA, the CDR3 is TGTGCCAGCAGCCTCCGGACAGGGGGCTCGTGGGAGCAGTACTTC. Protein: CASSLRTGGSWEQYF. The entire variable domain, with the rest obtained from reference TRBV5-4 and TRBJ2-7, is as follows: ETGVTQSPTHLIKTRGQQVTLRCSSQSGHNTVSWYQQALGQGPQFIFQYYREEENGRGNFPPRFSGLQFPNYSSELNVNALELDDSALYLCASSLRTGGSWEQYFGPGTRLTVT.

The V and J genes are TRBV19 and TRBJ1-2; D not resolved. Deletions cut 7 bases from V and 4 bases from J, with 13 bases between. The CDR3 has 13 residues. CDR1 and CDR2 (germline): LNHDA, SQIVND (reference sequence). The CDR3 loop is CASNLLTSYGYTF. The CDR3, as DNA: TGTGCCAGTAACCTTCTTACGAGCTATGGCTACACCTTC.

The chain uses TRBV29-1 and TRBJ2-1; 9 bases match TRBD2. The CDR3 has 15 amino acids. Per the germline V gene, CDR1 is SQVTM and CDR2 is ANQGSEA. V gave up 6 bases and J gave up 6 bases; unmatched junction bases: 12. CDR3 sequence reads: CSVTRGGGGGNEQFF. The CDR3 nucleotides read TGCAGCGTAACCCGGGGCGGGGGGGGAGGCAATGAGCAGTTCTTC.

Notes on this clone: The sample contains more than one DNA sequence encoding this CDR3. The chain is built from TRBV27 and TRBJ2-1; TRBD2 matches 14 bases. This CDR3 contains 15 residues. Germline lookup yields CDR1 MNHEY and CDR2 SMNVEV (reference sequence). J lost 7 bases, V lost 5 bases, and 4 bases had no gene match. CDR3 loop: CASSPGTSGSNEQFF. The CDR3 DNA reads as TGTGCCAGCAGTCCCGGGACTAGCGGGAGTAATGAGCAGTTCTTC.

The rearrangement joins TRBV7-3 to TRBJ2-1; TRBD1 agrees at 8 bases. CDR3 length equals 15 residues. Germline CDR1 and CDR2: SGHTA and FQGTGA. With 3 bases clipped from V and 3 bases from J, the junction kept 4 bases outside the gene matches. This chain's CDR3 is CASSFDRGYYNEQFF. In DNA form, the CDR3 reads TGTGCCAGCAGCTTTGACAGGGGATACTACAATGAGCAGTTCTTC.